This TCR beta chain was identified during a study of cytomegalovirus exposure and HLA in healthy donors. CDR3 length: 16 amino acids. CDR1 is SGHVS and CDR2 is FNYEAQ in the germline V gene. Germline trimming cut 1 base from V and 2 bases from J; bases unmatched to any gene: 5. Overall study results and limits: Earlier results showed most TCR beta V segments being productive about 87% or about 30% of the time.

As to this clone: Its antigen is as yet unknown.

The primer mix had 60 Vbeta and 13 Jbeta primers. Study processing details: Later, tens of millions of unique TCR beta chains were counted in an analysis, and roughly 10 million of them were shared. Clones were sequenced by immunoSEQ multiplex PCR, and TCRdb holds only the in-frame ones, with some missing. Clone size and the V and J calls come from that table; the DNA yielded D and trimming. Of around 100,000 clones listed, 78% are singletons. Sequencing input: PBMCs. The clonotype comes from a male donor in good health and CMV-seropositive. The V and J genes are TRBV7-6 and TRBJ2-3; TRBD2 matches 8 bases. Here the CDR3 DNA reads TGTGCCAGCAGCTTAGAGTTTAGCGGGAACACAGATACGCAGTATTTT. Amino acids: CASSLEFSGNTDTQYF.